This record looks at one T cell receptor (beta chain) sequence and its context. TCRdb keeps only in-frame clones here, not all; method: immunoSEQ multiplex PCR. The repertoire consists of around 200,000 clones, with over 60% occurring once and the leading ten covering less than 7%. This specimen comes from a study of blood T cell repertoires in COVID-19. The specimen was peripheral blood. The receptor was derived from a woman in her 70s with acute or convalescent COVID-19.

The CDR3 DNA follows: TGCGCCAGCAGCTTGGCAGGGGAGAGTCAGCCCCAGCATTTT. This gives the protein CASSLAGESQPQHF. The gene calls are TRBV5-1 and TRBJ1-5; D is perhaps TRBD1 (6 bases). The germline gives CDR1 SGHRS, CDR2 YFSETQ. The CDR3 sequence is 14 residues long. V gave up 0 bases and J gave up 6 bases, with 10 bases separating them.